These 23 T cell receptor beta chains originate from one sample sequenced in a study of OX40 agonist ivuxolimab in advanced cancers. Libraries were prepared by immunoSEQ multiplex PCR; TCRdb keeps only in-frame clonotypes and omits some of them. The repertoire includes about 110,000 clones, roughly 87% of them detected once, and about 0.25% sits in the top ten. Sequenced here: CD4+ or CD8+ T cells sorted from blood, sampled in a trial of the OX40 agonist ivuxolimab. These receptors all come from an adult with an advanced solid tumor such as melanoma, head and neck, liver or kidney cancer.

A remark on this clone: One end of the junction does not line up with germline, which may come from a read error. The identical CDR3 is also encoded by other nucleotide sequences in the sample. The chain recombines TRBV7-2 with TRBJ1-2; 9 bases line up with TRBD1. The CDR3 has 16 residues. In germline, CDR1 is SGHTA, CDR2 FQGNSA. The CDR3 region has the DNA TGTGCCAGCAGCTTAGGAGGGACAGGGAGTGACTATGGCTATACCTTC. Translating it yields CASSLGGTGSDYGYTF.

This clone is a singleton in its sample. The chain carries TRBV2 and TRBJ2-1; D call uncertain. The CDR3 runs to 11 residues. V lost 7 bases to trimming and J lost 5 bases, with 6 bases between them. Germline V lookup: CDR1 SNHLY, CDR2 FYNNEI. DNA of the CDR3: TGTGCCAGCATGATAAACAATGAGCAGTTCTTC. Protein sequence: CASMINNEQFF.

CDR3 loop: CASSLGGGFDQPQHF. CDR3 sequence (DNA): TGCGCCAGCAGCTTAGGGGGAGGCTTTGATCAGCCCCAGCATTTT. This rearrangement joins TRBV5-1 to TRBJ1-5; D is possibly TRBD1 (6 bases). The CDR3 runs to 15 residues. V shed 2 bases and J shed 5 bases, with 14 bases lying between them. Per germline, CDR1 SGHRS and CDR2 YFSETQ. The full variable domain, its missing parts supplied by reference TRBV5-1 and TRBJ1-5, is KAGVTQTPRYLIKTRGQQVTLSCSPISGHRSVSWYQQTPGQGLQFLFEYFSETQRNKGNFPGRFSGRQFSNSRSEMNVSTLELGDSALYLCASSLGGGFDQPQHFGDGTRLSIL.

This chain's CDR3 is CASRRQASNTEAFF. CDR3 nucleotides: TGTGCCAGCAGGCGACAGGCTTCTAACACTGAAGCTTTCTTT. This rearrangement joins TRBV6-6 to TRBJ1-1, with D perhaps TRBD1 (6 bases). Trimming cost V 6 bases and J 2 bases, with 13 bases left between them. Germline CDR1 reads MNHNY; CDR2 reads SVGAGI (reference sequence). The CDR3 contains 14 residues.

The CDR3 DNA reads as TGTGCCAGCAGCTTTGCCCAGGGGAAGAAGCAGTACTTC. Amino acid sequence: CASSFAQGKKQYF. V usage is TRBV5-6 and J usage is TRBJ2-7; possible D gene TRBD1, 6 bases. Trimming took 2 bases from V and 8 from J, leaving 14 bases between them. This CDR3 has 13 residues. Germline-derived CDR1 and CDR2 are SGHDT and YYEEEE.

The chain employs TRBV19 and TRBJ2-3, with a weak D call TRBD2 (6 bases). V lost 3 bases and J 2 bases, leaving 12 bases between the germline ends. The germline V gene encodes CDR1 LNHDA and CDR2 SQIVND (reference sequence). The CDR3 has 15 amino acids. In DNA form, the CDR3 reads TGTGCCAGTAGTATTTCGGGGGTCCCCACAGATACGCAGTATTTT. Translation gives CASSISGVPTDTQYF.

The count of this clone is one. This sequence joins TRBV9 and TRBJ2-1; D may be TRBD1 (6 bases). Germline V gene data show CDR1 as SGDLS and CDR2 as YYNGEE. This CDR3 comprises 16 residues. V lost 4 bases and J lost 11, with 25 bases in between. As DNA, the CDR3 is TGTGCCAGCAGCCTCTCCCCCCAGGGGACGAGGGCCCAGCAGTTCTTC. Encoded protein: CASSLSPQGTRAQQFF. Combining the CDR3 with reference TRBV9 and TRBJ2-1 gives the whole variable domain DSGVTQTPKHLITATGQRVTLRCSPRSGDLSVYWYQQSLDQGLQFLIQYYNGEERAKGNILERFSAQQFPDLHSELNLSSLELGDSALYFCASSLSPQGTRAQQFFGPGTRLTVL.

The rearrangement joins TRBV4-1 to TRBJ2-2, with 10 bases fitting TRBD2. This CDR3 has 19 residues. With 4 bases clipped from V and 2 bases from J, the junction kept 13 bases outside the gene matches. In germline, CDR1 is MGHRA, CDR2 YSYEKL. The CDR3 bases are TGCGCCAGCAGCCCCACACTAGCGGGACAAAGTGTTAACACCGGGGAGCTGTTTTTT. Protein: CASSPTLAGQSVNTGELFF.

The gene calls are TRBV6-5 and TRBJ2-5; D call uncertain. CDR3 length equals 11 residues. Germline loops: CDR1 MNHEY, CDR2 SVGAGI. The germline V and J ends were trimmed by 5 bases and 9 bases, with 10 bases remaining between them. CDR3 sequence reads: CASSQPGAQYF. In DNA form, the CDR3 reads TGTGCCAGCAGTCAGCCTGGGGCCCAGTACTTC.

This chain connects TRBV9 to TRBJ1-3; 9 bases line up with TRBD1. Germline CDR1 is SGDLS and CDR2 is YYNGEE. V lost 4 bases, J lost 4 bases, and 9 bases stayed unmatched. The CDR3 extends over 16 amino acids. The CDR3 bases are TGTGCCAGCAGCATGCTGGGACAGGGATTAGGAAACACCATATATTTT. Amino acids: CASSMLGQGLGNTIYF.

The chain couples TRBV30 to TRBJ1-2, with 7 bases fitting TRBD1. The CDR3 has 12 residues. V lost 5 bases and J lost 4; bases outside the gene matches: 4. Germline V CDR1 and CDR2: GTSNPN, SVGIG (reference sequence). DNA for the CDR3: TGTGCCTGGGCCCAGGGGGTCTATGGCTACACCTTC. Its protein product is CAWAQGVYGYTF.

This chain links TRBV4-2 with TRBJ2-2; D unclear. Germline V gives CDR1 LGHNA, CDR2 YNFKEQ. The V gene lost 2 bases and the J gene lost 7 bases, with 2 bases spanning the gap. The CDR3 has 11 amino acids. CDR3 DNA: TGTGCCAGCAGCCAACACGGGGAGCTGTTTTTT. Its protein is CASSQHGELFF.

The genes are TRBV6-5 and TRBJ2-3, with 8 bases identical to TRBD2. The CDR3 runs to 14 residues. The germline V gene encodes CDR1 MNHEY and CDR2 SVGAGI. V dropped 6 bases and J dropped 1; count of bases not matched to a gene: 3. CDR3 sequence reads: CASRGGLGTDTQYF. The CDR3 coding sequence is TGTGCCAGCAGGGGGGGACTAGGCACAGATACGCAGTATTTT.

The V and J genes are TRBV11-3 and TRBJ2-5; 11 nucleotides align to TRBD1. V trimming: 1 base; J trimming: 3 bases; junction bases outside the gene matches: 4. The length of the CDR3 is 16 residues. Germline assignment: CDR1 SGHNT and CDR2 YENEEA. For the CDR3, the DNA is TGTGCCAGCAGCTTAGGGGACAGGGGGAAAGAAGAGACCCAGTACTTC. Translating it yields CASSLGDRGKEETQYF.

The rearrangement links TRBV11-2 to TRBJ1-4; 8 positions agree with TRBD1. The CDR3 spans 15 residues. The germline V gene encodes CDR1 SGHAT and CDR2 FQNNGV. V shed 2 bases and J 7 bases; nucleotides not matched to a gene: 6. The CDR3 here is CASSLQGAVGEKLFF. The CDR3 bases are TGTGCCAGCAGCTTACAGGGGGCGGTGGGTGAAAAACTGTTTTTT. Drawing the rest from reference TRBV11-2 and TRBJ1-4, the complete variable domain is EAGVAQSPRYKIIEKRQSVAFWCNPISGHATLYWYQQILGQGPKLLIQFQNNGVVDDSQLPKDRFSAERLKGVDSTLKIQPAKLEDSAVYLCASSLQGAVGEKLFFGSGTQLSVL.

V and J are TRBV5-1 and TRBJ1-6, with 9 bases aligning to TRBD1. The germline CDR1 and CDR2 sequences are SGHRS and YFSETQ. The trim removed 0 bases at V and 6 bases at J, leaving 10 bases unmatched. The CDR3 has 18 amino acids. The CDR3 reads CASSLVFRTGDLNSPLHF. The DNA for the CDR3 is TGCGCCAGCAGCTTGGTGTTTAGGACAGGGGATCTTAATTCACCCCTCCACTTT.

The CDR3 region has the DNA TGTGCCTCGGGGATGGGAGCTAATGAAAAACTGTTTTTT. As protein: CASGMGANEKLFF. The V call is TRBV30, the J call TRBJ1-4; D uncertain. The V end lost 7 bases, the J end lost 3 bases, and 12 bases lay between the germline ends. Germline V gene sequence: CDR1 GTSNPN, CDR2 SVGIG (reference sequence). The CDR3 length is 13 residues.

V and J are TRBV5-1 and TRBJ2-4; TRBD1 matches 7 bases. The V segment lost 4 bases and the J segment 9 bases; nucleotides outside the gene matches: 13. Germline assignment: CDR1 SGHRS and CDR2 YFSETQ. The CDR3 is 15 residues long. The CDR3 DNA sequence: TGCGCCAGCAGCACCCGAGGGGGCTGGGGGAGCATTCAGTACTTC. Its translation is CASSTRGGWGSIQYF.

CDR3 coding DNA: TGTGCCAGCAGTGAAGTAAGGGGAGGAAGTCAGCCCCAGCATTTT. Encoded protein: CASSEVRGGSQPQHF. This sequence joins TRBV2 and TRBJ1-5; tentative D call: TRBD1 (5 bases). CDR3 length: 15 residues. Germline-derived CDR1 and CDR2 are SNHLY and FYNNEI. The V and J ends lost 1 base and 6 bases respectively, with 13 bases between them.

The chain has TRBV19 and TRBJ2-7; weak D call: TRBD1 (7 bases). This CDR3 has 13 residues. Germline-derived CDR1 and CDR2 are LNHDA and SQIVND (reference sequence). Trimming left V 8 bases short and J 1 base short, with 12 bases between. The CDR3 region has the DNA TGTGCCAGTGGAGGGGGCAGGTCCTACGAGCAGTACTTC. The encoded protein is CASGGGRSYEQYF.

The chain joins TRBV10-3 to TRBJ2-3; TRBD1 matches 11 bases. V was clipped by 0 bases and J by 5 bases; unmatched bases: 7. The germline CDR1 and CDR2 sequences are ENHRY and SYGVKD. The CDR3 runs to 17 residues. CDR3 in DNA: TGTGCCATCAGTGAGTCAACGGACAGGGGGCTGGGAGATACGCAGTATTTT. Translation: CAISESTDRGLGDTQYF.

This chain uses TRBV19 with TRBJ2-1; TRBD2 agrees at 10 bases. Germline assignment: CDR1 LNHDA and CDR2 SQIVND (reference sequence). The CDR3 totals 13 residues. Losses at the gene ends were 7 bases for V and 8 bases for J; bases not matched to a gene: 5. DNA for the CDR3: TGTGCCAGTAAAACTAGCGGGAACTATGAGCAGTTCTTC. Encoded protein: CASKTSGNYEQFF. Combining the CDR3 with reference TRBV19 and TRBJ2-1 gives the whole variable domain DGGITQSPKYLFRKEGQNVTLSCEQNLNHDAMYWYRQDPGQGLRLIYYSQIVNDFQKGDIAEGYSVSREKKESFPLTVTSAQKNPTAFYLCASKTSGNYEQFFGPGTRLTVL.

The chain employs TRBV19 and TRBJ2-2, with 9 bases lining up with TRBD2. Germline assignment: CDR1 LNHDA and CDR2 SQIVND (reference sequence). Losses at the gene ends were 10 bases for V and 5 bases for J; bases not matched to a gene: 8. This CDR3 is built from 14 residues. In DNA, the CDR3 is TGTGCCATTCAGAGCGGGAGGCAAACCGGGGAGCTGTTTTTT. The encoded protein is CAIQSGRQTGELFF. Variable domain in full (rest from reference TRBV19 and TRBJ2-2): DGGITQSPKYLFRKEGQNVTLSCEQNLNHDAMYWYRQDPGQGLRLIYYSQIVNDFQKGDIAEGYSVSREKKESFPLTVTSAQKNPTAFYLCAIQSGRQTGELFFGEGSRLTVL.